Listed here is a single TCR beta chain. Its antigen is not identified. This entry belongs to a study of T-cell memory formation after mild COVID-19. Turning to the study itself: The TCR clusters were mostly specific to one donor.

In germline, CDR1 is DFQATT, CDR2 SNEGSKA (reference sequence). The CDR3 is 15 amino acids. V trimming: 2 bases; J trimming: 4 bases; junction bases outside the gene matches: 9. 5'RACE, which relied on constant-segment primers, yielded TCR alpha and TCR beta cDNA libraries carrying sample barcodes and UMIs. Each CDR3 protein is one row after TCRdb ran MiXCR on the 5' RACE reads. The table includes roughly 130,000 distinct CDR3 sequences, approximately 17% detected once. Whole-study findings and limits: Mainly CM and EM harbored the contracting CD4+ clones; mainly EMRA harbored the CD8+ ones.

This chain uses TRBV20-1 with TRBJ2-7, with 9 positions matching TRBD1. The TCR sequence derives from a man aged 18 to 30 who had mild COVID-19 (a few samples of this study predate the infection). Cell type and time point are not known. Sequencing was done on a sample of PBMCs or a T cell subset sorted from them (not recorded which). The CDR3 DNA is TGCAGTGCTAGAAAAGGGGGGACAGGGAGTTACGAGCAGTACTTC. Translated, it gives CSARKGGTGSYEQYF.